One sample yielded the 24 T cell receptor beta chains listed below, sequenced in a study of blood T cell repertoires in COVID-19 (TCRdb year 2020). The protocol used for the library was the immunoSEQ multiplex PCR assay. The source is immuneACCESS, and TCRdb retained only in-frame sequences with V and J called. Part of the clones is not carried over; for the studies checked, unresolved V genes explain less than half of this, and the remainder is unexplained. A total of approximately 170,000 clones appear in this sample, approximately 90% of them only once. The top ten clones comprise about 4.9% of the sample. Sequenced sample: peripheral blood. These receptors were obtained from a man between 18 and 35 years old with COVID-19, enrolled during active disease.

The V and J genes are TRBV10-3 and TRBJ1-2, with 8 bases identical to TRBD1. With V trimmed by 4 bases and J by 5 bases, 12 bases remained unmatched. Germline V gene data show CDR1 as ENHRY and CDR2 as SYGVKD. The CDR3 extends over 16 amino acids. The CDR3 nucleotides read TGTGCCATCAGTGCGCCCGGGACAGGTTCCCTTTATGGCTACACCTTC. As protein: CAISAPGTGSLYGYTF.

The V gene is TRBV6-2 or TRBV6-3, the J gene TRBJ2-1; perhaps TRBD2 as D (6 bases). Germline values: CDR1 MNHEY, CDR2 SVGEGT. The CDR3 extends over 16 amino acids. V was clipped by 6 bases and J by 0 bases, with 15 bases between them. The CDR3 reads CASSPSVASSYNEQFF. CDR3 sequence (DNA): TGTGCCAGCAGCCCTAGCGTAGCGAGCTCCTACAATGAGCAGTTCTTC.

The chain recombines TRBV7-2 with TRBJ2-5; 8 bases fit TRBD2. CDR3 length: 15 residues. Germline V gives CDR1 SGHTA, CDR2 FQGNSA. Trimming took 2 bases from V and 5 from J; bases not matched to a gene: 7. CDR3 sequence reads: CASSLFGRAVETQYF. The DNA of the CDR3 is TGTGCCAGCAGCTTATTCGGGAGGGCCGTGGAGACCCAGTACTTC.

The chain has TRBV5-4 and TRBJ2-1, with TRBD1 matching 8 bases. After removal of 0 bases from V and 4 bases from J, the junction contained 3 bases not matched to a gene. The CDR3 is made up of 15 amino acids. Germline-derived CDR1 and CDR2 are SGHNT and YYREEE (reference sequence). This CDR3 reads CASSLAQGAYNEQFF. The CDR3 DNA is TGTGCCAGCAGCTTGGCCCAGGGGGCATACAATGAGCAGTTCTTC.

The rearrangement uses TRBV21-1 and TRBJ2-7; the D segment call TRBD2 is taken from the table without a DNA check. TRBV21-1 is a listed pseudogene. The CDR3 is made up of 14 amino acids. CDR3 nucleotide sequence: TGTGCCAGCAGTTTACCGAGCGGGAGGGGCGAGCAGTACTTC. Residues: CASSLPSGRGEQYF.

The chain couples TRBV11-2 to TRBJ2-2, with TRBD2 identical over 7 bases. The CDR3 totals 16 residues. The trim removed 3 bases at V and 5 bases at J, leaving 9 bases unmatched. CDR1 SGHAT and CDR2 FQNNGV come from the germline V gene. The CDR3 region is CASSLSGTRRTGELFF. The CDR3 nucleotides are TGTGCCAGCAGCTTGAGCGGGACCCGCCGGACCGGGGAGCTGTTTTTT.

This chain links TRBV13 with TRBJ2-7, with 9 bases identical to TRBD1. The CDR3 runs 16 residues. The J segment lost 6 bases and the V segment lost 3 bases, leaving 12 bases of the junction unmatched. Germline V CDR1 and CDR2: PRHDT, FYEKMQ (reference sequence). The CDR3 spells CASSFSPGQGLGEQYF. The CDR3 bases are TGTGCCAGCAGCTTTTCCCCGGGACAGGGTCTCGGCGAGCAGTACTTC.

Concerning this clone itself: Germline is not matched at one junction end, which may reflect a read error. The V and J genes are TRBV28 and TRBJ2-1; the D is unclear. The germline V gene encodes CDR1 MDHEN and CDR2 SYDVKM. CDR3 size: 17 residues. The CDR3 sequence: CASRLWVPKSSYNEQFF. The DNA for the CDR3 is TGTGCCAGCAGGTTATGGGTCCCTAAGAGCTCCTACAATGAGCAGTTCTTC.

The chain employs TRBV28 and TRBJ2-7; 7 nucleotides align to TRBD1. V lost 1 base, J lost 7 bases, and 7 bases stayed unmatched. CDR3 length: 14 residues. Germline assignment: CDR1 MDHEN and CDR2 SYDVKM. The CDR3 sequence is CASSLFSQGEEQYF. The CDR3 nucleotides are TGTGCCAGCAGTTTATTCTCCCAGGGGGAAGAGCAGTACTTC. Complete variable domain (other parts from reference TRBV28 and TRBJ2-7): DVKVTQSSRYLVKRTGEKVFLECVQDMDHENMFWYRQDPGLGLRLIYFSYDVKMKEKGDIPEGYSVSREKKERFSLILESASTNQTSMYLCASSLFSQGEEQYFGPGTRLTVT.

The V call is TRBV27, the J call TRBJ2-1; D remains ambiguous. V lost 7 bases, J lost 0 bases, and 13 bases lay in between. This CDR3 region has 15 residues. Germline V CDR1 and CDR2: MNHEY, SMNVEV (reference sequence). DNA of the CDR3: TGTGCCAGCATGGGCCCACTGAGCTCCTACAATGAGCAGTTCTTC. Translation: CASMGPLSSYNEQFF.

The chain is built from TRBV30 and TRBJ1-1; TRBD1 matches at 9 bases. This CDR3 is built from 16 residues. The germline gives CDR1 GTSNPN, CDR2 SVGIG (reference sequence). Trimming cost V 2 bases and J 0 bases; bases outside gene matches: 7. The CDR3 DNA reads as TGTGCCTGGAGTTCGCTCGGACAGGGGATGAACACTGAAGCTTTCTTT. This encodes CAWSSLGQGMNTEAFF.

The chain has TRBV4-1 and TRBJ2-7; D gene ambiguous. Looked up from germline, CDR1 is MGHRA and CDR2 is YSYEKL. The CDR3 is 17 residues long. V gave up 6 bases and J gave up 0 bases, with 21 bases separating them. The CDR3: CASSHNPKSSGSYEQYF. CDR3 sequence (DNA): TGCGCCAGCAGTCACAACCCTAAATCGTCAGGCTCCTACGAGCAGTACTTC.

This chain uses TRBV5-4 with TRBJ2-7, with 9 bases that match TRBD1. This CDR3 has 15 residues. The ends lost 3 bases at V and 0 bases at J; junction bases unmatched: 4. The germline CDR1 and CDR2 sequences are SGHNT and YYREEE (reference sequence). CDR3 loop: CASSSGTGLSYEQYF. As DNA, the CDR3 is TGTGCCAGCAGCTCCGGGACAGGGCTCTCCTACGAGCAGTACTTC.

The chain uses TRBV28 and TRBJ1-5; tentatively, D is TRBD1 (5 bases). From germline, CDR1 is MDHEN and CDR2 SYDVKM. The CDR3 sequence is 14 residues long. Between the trimmed V and J ends, which lost 7 bases and 0 bases, there was a span of 10 bases. CDR3 DNA sequence: TGTGCCAGCATGACAGCTTATAGCAATCAGCCCCAGCATTTT. Protein product: CASMTAYSNQPQHF. The full variable domain, completed using reference TRBV28 and TRBJ1-5, is DVKVTQSSRYLVKRTGEKVFLECVQDMDHENMFWYRQDPGLGLRLIYFSYDVKMKEKGDIPEGYSVSREKKERFSLILESASTNQTSMYLCASMTAYSNQPQHFGDGTRLSIL.

This chain joins TRBV27 and TRBJ2-1, with 11 bases lining up with TRBD1. In germline, CDR1 is MNHEY, CDR2 SMNVEV (reference sequence). This CDR3 spans 15 amino acids. V shed 6 bases and J 4 bases; nucleotides not matched to a gene: 5. Here the CDR3 DNA reads TGTGCCAGCAGCCGCGGGACAGGGGGGTACAATGAGCAGTTCTTC. Translating it yields CASSRGTGGYNEQFF.

The chain has TRBV4-3 and TRBJ2-7; 9 nucleotides agree with TRBD1. Germline values: CDR1 LGHNA, CDR2 YSLEER. The length of the CDR3 is 15 residues. Unmatched junction bases numbered 3, after V lost 0 bases and J lost 3 bases. The DNA for the CDR3 is TGCGCCAGCAGCCAAGAGGAGACAGGGGGCTACGAGCAGTACTTC. It codes for CASSQEETGGYEQYF.

The V call is TRBV4-3, the J call TRBJ2-5, with D tentatively TRBD1 (6 bases). The V gene lost 4 bases and the J gene lost 6 bases, with 12 bases spanning the gap. This CDR3 is built from 13 residues. Per germline, CDR1 LGHNA and CDR2 YSLEER. Here the CDR3 reads CASSPGQSKTQYF. CDR3 coding DNA: TGCGCCAGCAGCCCTGGACAGTCGAAGACCCAGTACTTC.

The chain uses TRBV21-1 and TRBJ1-2. TRBV21-1 is reported as a pseudogene. The CDR3 has 16 amino acids. The CDR3 DNA follows: TGTGCCAGCAGCAAAGTGTCGAACTCCCGCGGTACTGGCTACACCTTC. Amino acid sequence: CASSKVSNSRGTGYTF.

This sequence joins TRBV5-6 and TRBJ2-2; perhaps TRBD1 as D (5 bases). Trimming shortened V by 0 bases and J by 4 bases, and 10 bases separated the two germline ends. Germline V lookup: CDR1 SGHDT, CDR2 YYEEEE. The CDR3 length is 15 residues. In nucleotides, the CDR3 is TGTGCCAGCAGCTTGGCGGCCAGGGCCACCGGGGAGCTGTTTTTT. Protein product: CASSLAARATGELFF.

The chain links TRBV13 to TRBJ1-2; D is possibly TRBD1 (6 bases). Trimming took 0 bases from V and 7 from J, leaving 9 bases between them. This CDR3 comprises 13 residues. Germline V lookup: CDR1 PRHDT, CDR2 FYEKMQ (reference sequence). CDR3 sequence reads: CASSLGQGSGYTF. The CDR3 DNA sequence: TGTGCCAGCAGCTTAGGACAGGGATCTGGCTACACCTTC. The complete variable domain, with remaining parts taken from reference TRBV13 and TRBJ1-2, reads AAGVIQSPRHLIKEKRETATLKCYPIPRHDTVYWYQQGPGQDPQFLISFYEKMQSDKGSIPDRFSAQQFSDYHSELNMSSLELGDSALYFCASSLGQGSGYTFGSGTRLTVV.

This clone was detected only once. V gene TRBV11-2 combines with J gene TRBJ2-3, with 7 bases that match TRBD2. Germline CDR1 SGHAT, CDR2 FQNNGV. V lost 5 bases and J lost 1; bases outside the gene matches: 12. The CDR3 runs 17 residues. CDR3 loop: CASSLWLRGDRTDTQYF. DNA of the CDR3: TGTGCCAGCAGCCTATGGCTCCGGGGGGATCGCACAGATACGCAGTATTTT.

This rearrangement joins TRBV28 to TRBJ2-1; maybe TRBD2 (5 bases). V gave up 8 bases and J gave up 5 bases, with 19 bases separating them. This CDR3 has 15 residues. Germline V gene data show CDR1 as MDHEN and CDR2 as SYDVKM. CDR3 amino acids: CASHSAGSRNNEQFF. The CDR3 DNA reads as TGTGCCAGCCATTCCGCGGGCAGTCGAAACAATGAGCAGTTCTTC.

The gene calls are TRBV3-1 (or the pseudogene TRBV3-2) and TRBJ2-7; 7 bases fit TRBD1. This CDR3 is built from 16 residues. V lost 3 bases and J lost 0; bases outside the gene matches: 8. Germline assignment: CDR1 LGHDT and CDR2 YNNKEL (reference sequence). The CDR3 loop is CASSQAGQVSSYEQYF. Written as DNA, the CDR3 is TGTGCCAGCAGCCAGGCTGGACAGGTCAGCTCCTACGAGCAGTACTTC.

This clone was seen once. This chain links TRBV5-6 with TRBJ2-7, with 7 bases lining up with TRBD1. The trim removed 0 bases at V and 0 bases at J, leaving 12 bases unmatched. This CDR3 spans 18 amino acids. Germline CDR1 is SGHDT and CDR2 is YYEEEE. The CDR3 region has the DNA TGTGCCAGCAGCTTGGTAGGCCAGGGGGTGGCCCTCTCCTACGAGCAGTACTTC. It specifies CASSLVGQGVALSYEQYF.